This TCR beta chain was sequenced for a study of cytomegalovirus exposure and HLA in healthy donors. Study observations and caveats: The records held CMV serostatus as the only immune exposure information.

The V end was cut by 4 bases, the J end by 4 bases, with 14 bases between. CDR3 length: 15 residues. In germline, CDR1 is SGHRS, CDR2 YFSETQ. Comments on this clone: Antigen: not known.

It was with 60 Vbeta and 13 Jbeta primers that the PCR ran. Profiled with immunoSEQ multiplex PCR; TCRdb holds only in-frame clones, not every one. The sample lists about 300,000 clones, 86% occurring once. The chain recombines TRBV5-1 with TRBJ2-2, with D maybe TRBD2 (6 bases). The clonotype comes from a man aged 35 to 55 in good health and CMV-seropositive. The sample comprised PBMCs. The CDR3 spells CASSLGLIGTGELFF. CDR3 nucleotide sequence: TGCGCCAGCAGCCTGGGACTGATCGGCACCGGGGAGCTGTTTTTT.